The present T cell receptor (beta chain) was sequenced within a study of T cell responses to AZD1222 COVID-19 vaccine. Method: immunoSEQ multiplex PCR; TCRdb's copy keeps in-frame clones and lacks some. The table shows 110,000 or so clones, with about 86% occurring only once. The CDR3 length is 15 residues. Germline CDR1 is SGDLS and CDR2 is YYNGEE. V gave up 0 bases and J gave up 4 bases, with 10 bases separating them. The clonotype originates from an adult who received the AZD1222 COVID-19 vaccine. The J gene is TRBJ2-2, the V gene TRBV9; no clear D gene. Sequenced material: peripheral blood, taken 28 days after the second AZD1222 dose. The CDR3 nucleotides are TGTGCCAGCAGCGTAGGGGATATCGGCACCGGGGAGCTGTTTTTT. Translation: CASSVGDIGTGELFF.